The 24 T cell receptor beta chains below were found in one sample sequenced in a study of shared T cell receptors in the human thymus. Produced via immunoSEQ multiplex PCR; TCRdb's table is partial and in-frame only. The sample consists of around 730,000 clones, approximately 83% of them appearing once. The same data also contributed to another study, on human thymus T cells.

The sequenced material came from thymocytes. These receptors all come from a girl in the first two years of life with a congenital heart defect.

On this clone: At one end the junction does not follow the germline gene, possibly because of a read error. In nucleotides, the CDR3 is TGTGCCAGTAGTGTAGAACAAATGAGCAATCAGCCCCAGCATTTT. Its protein product is CASSVEQMSNQPQHF. The chain combines TRBV19 with TRBJ1-5; no reliable D call. This CDR3 is built from 15 residues. Germline lookup yields CDR1 LNHDA and CDR2 SQIVND (reference sequence).

The CDR3 spells CASPGAGGQAPGGTEAFF. DNA for the CDR3: TGTGCCAGCCCAGGTGCAGGGGGACAGGCCCCTGGTGGCACTGAAGCTTTCTTT. The V gene is TRBV11-2, the J gene TRBJ1-1; 8 positions match TRBD1. Germline assignment: CDR1 SGHAT and CDR2 FQNNGV. The CDR3 covers 18 residues. V lost 8 bases and J lost 4; bases outside the gene matches: 21.

This CDR3 is CAWRPLTTLWGYTF. The DNA for the CDR3 is TGTGCCTGGAGGCCATTGACTACCCTATGGGGCTACACCTTC. J is TRBJ1-2 and V is TRBV30; D uncertain. CDR1 GTSNPN and CDR2 SVGIG come from the germline V gene (reference sequence). The CDR3 loop spans 14 amino acids. V lost 3 bases to trimming and J lost 8 bases, with 19 bases between them.

The V and J genes are TRBV5-1 and TRBJ2-7, with D possibly being TRBD2 (6 bases). The CDR3 covers 14 residues. V was trimmed by 4 bases and J by 6 bases, leaving 17 bases between them. Per the germline V gene, CDR1 is SGHRS and CDR2 is YFSETQ. The CDR3 DNA sequence: TGCGCCAGCAGCGCCGGAGGGCATGAGGGCGAGCAGTACTTC. As protein: CASSAGGHEGEQYF. The complete variable domain, with remaining parts taken from reference TRBV5-1 and TRBJ2-7, reads KAGVTQTPRYLIKTRGQQVTLSCSPISGHRSVSWYQQTPGQGLQFLFEYFSETQRNKGNFPGRFSGRQFSNSRSEMNVSTLELGDSALYLCASSAGGHEGEQYFGPGTRLTVT.

The table lists this clone with a few counts. The chain recombines TRBV28 with TRBJ2-5, with TRBD1 as a possible D gene (6 bases). The germline V gene has CDR1 MDHEN and CDR2 SYDVKM. V was pared by 0 bases and J by 1 base, with 15 bases between. CDR3 length: 17 amino acids. The DNA for the CDR3 is TGTGCCAGCAGTTTATGCGGGACACAGCAGGGCCAAGAGACCCAGTACTTC. Its translation is CASSLCGTQQGQETQYF.

The V call is TRBV28, the J call TRBJ1-5, with a weak D call TRBD1 (5 bases). This CDR3 comprises 14 residues. V was cut by 3 bases and J by 6 bases, with 12 bases left in between. Germline V gives CDR1 MDHEN, CDR2 SYDVKM. The CDR3 DNA reads TGTGCCAGCAGTTTCGCCAGGGTCTTTCAGCCCCAGCATTTT. This gives the protein CASSFARVFQPQHF.

This clone has just one count. CDR3 protein: CASSSGQGVLSNQPQHF. In DNA form, the CDR3 reads TGCGCCAGCAGCTCGGGACAGGGAGTCCTTAGCAATCAGCCCCAGCATTTT. This chain connects TRBV4-1 to TRBJ1-5; 9 positions match TRBD1. The CDR3 extends over 17 amino acids. J lost 0 bases, V lost 5 bases, and 8 bases had no gene match. Germline lookup yields CDR1 MGHRA and CDR2 YSYEKL.

The chain is built from TRBV11-2 and TRBJ2-4, with TRBD1 matching 7 bases. The CDR3 has 14 residues. V was clipped by 4 bases and J by 3 bases; unmatched bases: 3. The germline V gene has CDR1 SGHAT and CDR2 FQNNGV. The CDR3 DNA follows: TGTGCCAGCAGCTCTCGGGACAGCAAAAACATTCAGTACTTC. Protein sequence: CASSSRDSKNIQYF.

The chain employs TRBV30 and TRBJ1-5, with D perhaps matching TRBD1 (6 bases). The CDR3 has 13 residues. The germline V gene encodes CDR1 GTSNPN and CDR2 SVGIG (reference sequence). V dropped 2 bases and J dropped 12 bases, with 17 bases sitting between them. The chain's CDR3 is CAWSPRFGTYQHF. The CDR3 bases are TGTGCCTGGAGTCCCCGATTTGGGACATACCAGCATTTT.

The chain recombines TRBV29-1 with TRBJ2-5; the match to TRBD2 covers 10 bases. This CDR3 has 15 residues. Losses at the gene ends were 0 bases for V and 7 bases for J; bases not matched to a gene: 8. Germline CDR1 reads SQVTM; CDR2 reads ANQGSEA. The CDR3 protein is CSVEDRAGGERTQYF. Here the CDR3 DNA reads TGCAGCGTTGAAGATCGAGCGGGGGGGGAACGGACCCAGTACTTC.

CDR3 in DNA: TGTGCCAGCAGTGACAAGGGGAGGTACACTGAAGCTTTCTTT. Translated: CASSDKGRYTEAFF. The rearrangement uses TRBV6-1 and TRBJ1-1, with D tentatively TRBD1 (5 bases). Germline values: CDR1 MNHNS, CDR2 SASEGT. This CDR3 spans 14 amino acids. The V end was cut by 3 bases, the J end by 3 bases, with 11 bases between.

J is TRBJ1-1 and V is TRBV10-3, with 8 positions matching TRBD1. V was pared by 7 bases and J by 1 base, with 2 bases of the junction left unmatched. Looked up from germline, CDR1 is ENHRY and CDR2 is SYGVKD. CDR3 length: 13 amino acids. The DNA for the CDR3 is TGTGCCATCAAAGACAGGGGGAACACTGAAGCTTTCTTT. Translating gives CAIKDRGNTEAFF.

The rearrangement links TRBV6-5 to TRBJ2-1, with 7 nucleotides matching TRBD2. CDR1 is MNHEY and CDR2 is SVGAGI in the germline V gene. J gave up 4 bases and V 1 base, and 7 bases lay outside the gene matches. The CDR3 totals 16 residues. The CDR3 DNA follows: TGTGCCAGCAGTTACTTTCGGGGGGAGTATTACAATGAGCAGTTCTTC. Protein sequence: CASSYFRGEYYNEQFF.

This rearrangement joins TRBV4-2 to TRBJ1-5; D perhaps matches TRBD1 (5 bases). CDR1 and CDR2 from the germline V gene are LGHNA and YNFKEQ. Trimming removed 3 bases at V and 3 bases at J, with 15 bases between. The CDR3 is 16 amino acids. The CDR3 sequence is CASSQTQGRYNQPQHF. In nucleotides, the CDR3 is TGTGCCAGCAGCCAGACCCAGGGTCGGTACAATCAGCCCCAGCATTTT.

This clone was seen a single time. The CDR3 coding sequence is TGTGCCAGCAGCCTGGACCACAGGGATACCGGGGCCAACGTCCTGACTTTC. Protein product: CASSLDHRDTGANVLTF. The gene calls are TRBV7-8 and TRBJ2-6; tentatively, D is TRBD1 (6 bases). Trimming stripped 5 bases from V and 4 bases from J, with 18 bases between. Germline V CDR1 and CDR2: SGHVS, FQNEAQ. This CDR3 spans 17 amino acids.

This clone has just one count. The rearrangement uses TRBV4-3 and TRBJ1-5; maybe TRBD1 (6 bases). The CDR3 contains 14 residues. The V and J ends lost 3 bases and 6 bases respectively, with 12 bases between them. The germline V gene has CDR1 LGHNA and CDR2 YSLEER. The chain's CDR3 is CASSHYVGGQPQHF. In DNA, the CDR3 is TGCGCCAGCAGCCATTATGTAGGGGGTCAGCCCCAGCATTTT.

This sequence joins TRBV9 and TRBJ2-3; 8 bases agree with TRBD2. Losses at the gene ends were 4 bases for V and 6 bases for J; bases not matched to a gene: 10. Germline values: CDR1 SGDLS, CDR2 YYNGEE. The CDR3 runs 15 residues. CDR3 in amino acids: CASSPGGDQGDTQYF. The CDR3 DNA reads as TGTGCCAGCAGCCCGGGGGGGGACCAAGGGGATACGCAGTATTTT.

The sample holds one count of this clone. CDR3 coding DNA: TGCGCCAGCAGCCCGCGGACAGGGAAGGAAACCAAAAACATTCAGTACTTC. This codes for CASSPRTGKETKNIQYF. The genes are TRBV5-1 and TRBJ2-4; TRBD1 matches at 8 bases. The length of the CDR3 is 17 residues. Per the germline V gene, CDR1 is SGHRS and CDR2 is YFSETQ. V shed 4 bases, J shed 2 bases, and the junction held 11 bases outside the gene matches.

The rearrangement uses TRBV19 and TRBJ2-7; the D gene is possibly TRBD1 (5 bases). V was clipped by 4 bases and J by 2 bases, with 15 bases between them. The CDR3 spans 15 residues. Germline CDR1 LNHDA, CDR2 SQIVND (reference sequence). The CDR3 DNA reads as TGTGCCAGTAGTACTGGACATCTGGGAACCTACGAGCAGTACTTC. It encodes CASSTGHLGTYEQYF.

This chain links TRBV28 with TRBJ1-2; 12 nucleotides align to TRBD1. The germline CDR1 and CDR2 sequences are MDHEN and SYDVKM. The CDR3 covers 18 residues. The trim removed 3 bases at V and 4 bases at J, leaving 12 bases unmatched. CDR3 residues: CASSFNFRDRGPCYGYTF. Written as DNA, the CDR3 is TGTGCCAGCAGTTTTAACTTCCGGGACAGGGGGCCTTGCTATGGCTACACCTTC.

The chain uses TRBV14 and TRBJ2-7, with TRBD1 matching 9 bases. Germline values: CDR1 SGHDN, CDR2 FVKESK. Germline trimming cut 0 bases from V and 0 bases from J; bases unmatched to any gene: 12. This CDR3 has 19 residues. In nucleotides, the CDR3 is TGTGCCAGCAGCCAAGATCGAGGGGGACAGGGCCGTAGCTCCTACGAGCAGTACTTC. Encoded protein: CASSQDRGGQGRSSYEQYF.

The chain's CDR3 is CASSVQGYNEKLFF. CDR3 bases: TGTGCCAGCAGCGTACAGGGGTATAATGAAAAACTGTTTTTT. The V and J genes are TRBV9 and TRBJ1-4, with a tentative D call TRBD1 (6 bases). Trimming left V 1 base short and J 4 bases short, with 8 bases between. The CDR3 length is 14 residues. CDR1 SGDLS and CDR2 YYNGEE come from the germline V gene.

The CDR3 loop is CASSPRPREREGYTF. CDR3 DNA: TGTGCCAGCTCACCACGGCCCAGGGAAAGGGAAGGCTACACCTTC. The chain couples TRBV18 to TRBJ1-2; perhaps TRBD1 as D (5 bases). Trimming took off 1 base at V and 8 bases at J, with 17 bases between the two ends. This CDR3 spans 15 amino acids. The germline CDR1 and CDR2 sequences are KGHSH and LQKENI.

The CDR3 spells CASSQVGGGVTDTQYF. The CDR3, as DNA: TGCGCCAGCAGCCAAGTCGGCGGGGGGGTCACAGATACGCAGTATTTT. The chain is built from TRBV4-3 and TRBJ2-3; TRBD2 agrees at 9 bases. The V and J ends lost 1 base and 2 bases, in that order; junction bases with no gene match: 4. The CDR3 is 16 amino acids. Germline V gives CDR1 LGHNA, CDR2 YSLEER.